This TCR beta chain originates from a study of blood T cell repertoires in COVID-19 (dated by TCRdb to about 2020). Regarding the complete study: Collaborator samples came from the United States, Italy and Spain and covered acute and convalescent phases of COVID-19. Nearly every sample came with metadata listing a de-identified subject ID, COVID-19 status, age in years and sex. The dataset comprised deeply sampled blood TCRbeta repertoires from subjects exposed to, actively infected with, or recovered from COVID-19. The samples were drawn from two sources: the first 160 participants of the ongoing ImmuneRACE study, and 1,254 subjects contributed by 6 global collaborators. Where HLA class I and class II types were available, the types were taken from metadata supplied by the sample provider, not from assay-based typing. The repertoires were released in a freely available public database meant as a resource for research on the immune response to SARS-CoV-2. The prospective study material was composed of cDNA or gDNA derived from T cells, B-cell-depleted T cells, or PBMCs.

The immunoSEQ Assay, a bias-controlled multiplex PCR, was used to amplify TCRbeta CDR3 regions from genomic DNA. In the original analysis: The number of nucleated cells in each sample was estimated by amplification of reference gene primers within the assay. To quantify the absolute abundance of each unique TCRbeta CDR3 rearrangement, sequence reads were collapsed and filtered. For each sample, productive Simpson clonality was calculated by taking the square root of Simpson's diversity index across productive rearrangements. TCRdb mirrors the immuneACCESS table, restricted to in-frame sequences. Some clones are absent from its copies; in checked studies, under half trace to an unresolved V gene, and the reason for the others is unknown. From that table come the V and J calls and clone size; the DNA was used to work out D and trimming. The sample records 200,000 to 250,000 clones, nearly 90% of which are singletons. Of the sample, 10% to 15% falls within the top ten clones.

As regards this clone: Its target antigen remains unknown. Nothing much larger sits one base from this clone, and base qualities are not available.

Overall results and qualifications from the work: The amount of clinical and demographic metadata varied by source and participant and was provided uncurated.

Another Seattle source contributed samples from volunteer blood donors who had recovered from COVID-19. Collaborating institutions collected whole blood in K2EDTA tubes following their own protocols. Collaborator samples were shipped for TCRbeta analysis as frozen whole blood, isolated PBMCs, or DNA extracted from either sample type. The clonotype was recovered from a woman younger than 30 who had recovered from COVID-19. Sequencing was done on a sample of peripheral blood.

The bases read TGTGCCAGCAGGCGACAGAGGTCGAACACTGAAGCTTTCTTT. Its translation is CASRRQRSNTEAFF. The sequence links TRBV6-6 to TRBJ1-1, and perhaps TRBD1 as D gene, on 5 matching bases. Between the V and J ends, shortened by 6 bases and 1 base respectively, the junction contains 12 bases. CDR1 and CDR2 (MNHNY, SVGAGI) derive from the germline V gene (reference sequence). Spanning cysteine to phenylalanine, the CDR3 consists of 14 amino acids. Only the CDR3 DNA stays, 42 bases, in frame from base 1.